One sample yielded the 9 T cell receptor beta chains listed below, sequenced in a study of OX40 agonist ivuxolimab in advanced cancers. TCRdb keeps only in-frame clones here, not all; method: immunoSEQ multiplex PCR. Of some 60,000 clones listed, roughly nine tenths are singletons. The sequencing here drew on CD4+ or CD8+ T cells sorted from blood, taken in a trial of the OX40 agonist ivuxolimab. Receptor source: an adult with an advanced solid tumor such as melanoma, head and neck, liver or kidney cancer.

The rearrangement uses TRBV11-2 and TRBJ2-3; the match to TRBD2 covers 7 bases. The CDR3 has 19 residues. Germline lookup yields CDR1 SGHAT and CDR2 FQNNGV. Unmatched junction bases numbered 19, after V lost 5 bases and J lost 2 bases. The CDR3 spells CASSPGGVAGSPSTDTQYF. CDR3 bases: TGTGCCAGCAGCCCGGGGGGAGTAGCGGGTTCACCTTCCACAGATACGCAGTATTTT.

The CDR3 coding sequence is TGTGCCAGTAACCTCGGCCCCCCACTTTACAATCAGCCCCAGCATTTT. It yields the protein CASNLGPPLYNQPQHF. The rearrangement uses TRBV19 and TRBJ1-5; D not resolved. V dropped 7 bases and J dropped 3 bases, with 19 bases sitting between them. The CDR3 is 16 residues long. CDR1 is LNHDA and CDR2 is SQIVND in the germline V gene (reference sequence).

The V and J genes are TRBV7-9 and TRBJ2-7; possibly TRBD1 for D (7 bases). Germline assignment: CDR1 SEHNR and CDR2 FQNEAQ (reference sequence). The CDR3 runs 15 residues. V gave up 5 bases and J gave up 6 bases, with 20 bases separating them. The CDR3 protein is CASSGLQGTPPEQYF. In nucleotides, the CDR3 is TGTGCCAGCAGCGGTTTACAGGGGACTCCTCCCGAGCAGTACTTC.

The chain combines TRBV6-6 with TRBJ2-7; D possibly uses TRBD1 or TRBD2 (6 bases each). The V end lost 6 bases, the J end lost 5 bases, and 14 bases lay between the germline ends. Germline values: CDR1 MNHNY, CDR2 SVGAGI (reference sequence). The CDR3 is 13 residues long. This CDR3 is CASRTGAVNEQYF. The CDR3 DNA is TGTGCCAGCAGAACGGGGGCGGTAAACGAGCAGTACTTC.

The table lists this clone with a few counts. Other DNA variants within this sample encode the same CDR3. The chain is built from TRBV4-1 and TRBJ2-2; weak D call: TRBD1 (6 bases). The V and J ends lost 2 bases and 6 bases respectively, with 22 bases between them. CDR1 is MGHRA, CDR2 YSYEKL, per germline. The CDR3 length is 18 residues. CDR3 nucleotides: TGCGCCAGCAGCCAACGCTTACCAGGGGCAGGTCTTCCCGGGGAGCTGTTTTTT. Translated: CASSQRLPGAGLPGELFF.

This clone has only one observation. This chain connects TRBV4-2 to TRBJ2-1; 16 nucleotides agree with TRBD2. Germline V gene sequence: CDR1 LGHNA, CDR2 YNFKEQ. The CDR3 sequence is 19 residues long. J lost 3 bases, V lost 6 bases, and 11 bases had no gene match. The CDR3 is CASRDYPGTSGGVYNEQFF. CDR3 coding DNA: TGTGCCAGCAGAGACTACCCCGGGACTAGCGGGGGGGTCTACAATGAGCAGTTCTTC.

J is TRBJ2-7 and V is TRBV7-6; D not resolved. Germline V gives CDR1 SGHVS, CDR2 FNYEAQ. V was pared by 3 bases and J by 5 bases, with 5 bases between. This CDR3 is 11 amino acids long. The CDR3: CASSFSDEQYF. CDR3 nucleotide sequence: TGTGCCAGCAGCTTCTCGGACGAGCAGTACTTC.

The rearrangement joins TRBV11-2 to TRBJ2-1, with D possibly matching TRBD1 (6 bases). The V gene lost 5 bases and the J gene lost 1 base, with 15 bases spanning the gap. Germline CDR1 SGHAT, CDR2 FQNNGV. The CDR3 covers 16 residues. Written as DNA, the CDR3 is TGTGCCAGCAGCAACAGGGCGGTGGGGTCCTACAATGAGCAGTTCTTC. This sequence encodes CASSNRAVGSYNEQFF.

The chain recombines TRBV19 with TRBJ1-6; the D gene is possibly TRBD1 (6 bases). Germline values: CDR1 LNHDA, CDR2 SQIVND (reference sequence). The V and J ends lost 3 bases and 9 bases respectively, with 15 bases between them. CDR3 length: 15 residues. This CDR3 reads CASSMGHSLGSPLHF. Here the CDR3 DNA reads TGTGCCAGTAGTATGGGACATTCCCTAGGTTCACCCCTCCACTTT.